The 18 T cell receptor beta chains in this list originate from one sample, sequenced in a study of blood T cell repertoires in COVID-19. Repertoires were generated with immunoSEQ multiplex PCR, while TCRdb's copy carries only in-frame clones and drops some. The profile shows some 270,000 clones, about nine tenths of them singletons. The material sequenced was PBMCs or T cells enriched from blood (not recorded which). These receptors came from a woman between 40 and 55 years old who had recovered from COVID-19.

The rearrangement joins TRBV15 to TRBJ1-1; no firm D call. Trimming pared 0 bases from V and 1 base from J, leaving 3 bases between. The germline V gene encodes CDR1 LNHNV and CDR2 YYDKDF (reference sequence). The CDR3 consists of 13 residues. The CDR3: CATSRDRNTEAFF. The CDR3 DNA is TGTGCCACCAGCAGAGATAGGAACACTGAAGCTTTCTTT.

CDR3 region: CASSQQGDTEAFF. The CDR3, as DNA: TGTGCCAGCAGTCAGCAGGGCGACACTGAAGCTTTCTTT. V usage is TRBV12-3 or TRBV12-4 and J usage is TRBJ1-1, with a weak D call TRBD1 (5 bases). CDR3 size: 13 residues. The V gene lost 5 bases and the J gene lost 3 bases, with 10 bases spanning the gap.

This clone was seen a single time. The genes are TRBV4-2 and TRBJ2-1, with D possibly TRBD2 on 5 matching bases. CDR1 is LGHNA, CDR2 YNFKEQ, per germline. The V and J ends lost 1 base and 2 bases respectively, with 12 bases between them. This CDR3 region has 16 residues. CDR3 bases: TGTGCCAGCAGCCAAGTCCAAGCGGCGACCTACAATGAGCAGTTCTTC. Protein product: CASSQVQAATYNEQFF.

The rearrangement uses TRBV30 and TRBJ1-2, with 9 bases that match TRBD1. Germline V gene lookup returns CDR1 GTSNPN and CDR2 SVGIG (reference sequence). This CDR3 has 14 amino acids. V shed 4 bases and J 4 bases; nucleotides not matched to a gene: 7. Here the CDR3 reads CAWNGDRAVYGYTF. The CDR3 coding sequence is TGTGCCTGGAATGGGGACAGGGCGGTCTATGGCTACACCTTC.

V is TRBV11-1 and J is TRBJ2-3, with a weak D call TRBD2 (5 bases). V shed 0 bases and J shed 1 base, with 17 bases lying between them. Looked up from germline, CDR1 is SGHAT and CDR2 is FQDESV (reference sequence). This CDR3 comprises 18 residues. In nucleotides, the CDR3 is TGTGCCAGCAGCTTAGCTTCGGAGGTACGGCGGGGCACAGATACGCAGTATTTT. Translation: CASSLASEVRRGTDTQYF.

This clone came up once. This chain joins TRBV3-1 (or the pseudogene TRBV3-2) and TRBJ1-1; TRBD1 is a possible D gene (6 bases). The CDR3 contains 15 residues. Trimming removed 0 bases from V and 2 bases from J, with 10 bases in between. Per germline, CDR1 LGHDT and CDR2 YNNKEL (reference sequence). The CDR3 region is CASSQDMDSNTEAFF. DNA of the CDR3: TGTGCCAGCAGCCAAGATATGGACAGTAACACTGAAGCTTTCTTT.

Only one count was recorded for this clone. V is TRBV5-1 and J is TRBJ1-5, with 8 bases identical to TRBD1. This CDR3 comprises 15 residues. Losses at the gene ends were 0 bases for V and 1 base for J; bases not matched to a gene: 0. Germline V gene lookup returns CDR1 SGHRS and CDR2 YFSETQ. The DNA for the CDR3 is TGCGCCAGCAGCTTGGGGACAGGGAGCAATCAGCCCCAGCATTTT. It specifies CASSLGTGSNQPQHF.

The chain links TRBV7-8 to TRBJ1-2; 8 positions agree with TRBD1. V was pared by 5 bases and J by 8 bases, with 7 bases of the junction left unmatched. The CDR3 has 13 amino acids. The germline V gene encodes CDR1 SGHVS and CDR2 FQNEAQ. CDR3 residues: CASSPYRGNGYTF. The CDR3 DNA follows: TGTGCCAGCAGCCCTTACAGGGGGAACGGCTACACCTTC.

CDR3 nucleotide sequence: TGTGCCAGCAGAGCCGGCAGGGGGTATCAAGAGACCCAGTACTTC. This encodes CASRAGRGYQETQYF. This chain connects TRBV6-6 to TRBJ2-5; 7 positions match TRBD1. The germline V gene encodes CDR1 MNHNY and CDR2 SVGAGI (reference sequence). The CDR3 length is 15 residues. V lost 6 bases, J lost 2 bases, and 9 bases stayed unmatched.

The rearrangement uses TRBV5-1 and TRBJ2-2; D perhaps matches TRBD2 (6 bases). The V gene's germline CDR1 is SGHRS and CDR2 YFSETQ. The V and J ends lost 3 bases and 4 bases respectively, with 13 bases between them. The CDR3 contains 15 residues. The CDR3 nucleotides read TGCGCCAGCAGCTCGGGCGGGATGAGCACCGGGGAGCTGTTTTTT. It encodes CASSSGGMSTGELFF.

The chain uses TRBV14 and TRBJ2-7; 10 nucleotides line up with TRBD2. The CDR3 is 16 amino acids. Trimming at V came to 2 bases and at J to 8 bases, leaving 12 bases not matched to a gene. Germline values: CDR1 SGHDN, CDR2 FVKESK. DNA for the CDR3: TGTGCCAGCAGCCAACTAGCGGGGGCCATCACTACGAAGCAGTACTTC. Protein product: CASSQLAGAITTKQYF. Full variable domain (rest looked up from reference TRBV14 and TRBJ2-7): EAGVTQFPSHSVIEKGQTVTLRCDPISGHDNLYWYRRVMGKEIKFLLHFVKESKQDESGMPNNRFLAERTGGTYSTLKVQPAELEDSGVYFCASSQLAGAITTKQYFGPGTRLTVT.

V usage is TRBV5-1 and J usage is TRBJ1-4; no clear D. The CDR3 has 15 amino acids. V lost 0 bases to trimming and J lost 7 bases, with 13 bases between them. Germline loops: CDR1 SGHRS, CDR2 YFSETQ. The CDR3 protein is CASSLGAREGEKLFF. The DNA for the CDR3 is TGCGCCAGCAGCTTGGGGGCGCGGGAGGGTGAAAAACTGTTTTTT. Together with reference TRBV5-1 and TRBJ1-4, the CDR3 gives the full variable domain: KAGVTQTPRYLIKTRGQQVTLSCSPISGHRSVSWYQQTPGQGLQFLFEYFSETQRNKGNFPGRFSGRQFSNSRSEMNVSTLELGDSALYLCASSLGAREGEKLFFGSGTQLSVL.

The sample holds a few counts of this clone. CDR3 coding DNA: TGTGCCAGCAGCTTCTCCCCGGACAGGCTCTACAATGAGCAGTTCTTC. Translation gives CASSFSPDRLYNEQFF. This rearrangement joins TRBV9 to TRBJ2-1, with 7 bases lining up with TRBD1. V was pared by 4 bases and J by 3 bases, with 10 bases of the junction left unmatched. The V gene's germline CDR1 is SGDLS and CDR2 YYNGEE. This CDR3 region has 16 residues.

The J gene is TRBJ2-7, the V gene TRBV11-2, with D possibly TRBD2 on 5 matching bases. Trimming stripped 2 bases from V and 3 bases from J, with 14 bases between. The CDR3 consists of 15 residues. CDR1 SGHAT and CDR2 FQNNGV come from the germline V gene. The CDR3 nucleotides are TGTGCCAGCAGCTTAAGGTCCACTCGGGGCTACGAGCAGTACTTC. This sequence encodes CASSLRSTRGYEQYF.

The CDR3 DNA follows: TGTGCCAGCAGTGAAGACAGGGATCAGCCCCAGCATTTT. It yields the protein CASSEDRDQPQHF. The rearrangement uses TRBV2 and TRBJ1-5; maybe TRBD1 (6 bases). The V gene's germline CDR1 is SNHLY and CDR2 FYNNEI. The V and J ends lost 1 base and 5 bases respectively, with 6 bases between them. This CDR3 has 13 residues.

The chain employs TRBV5-4 and TRBJ1-2; D gene ambiguous. The germline V gene encodes CDR1 SGHNT and CDR2 YYREEE (reference sequence). This CDR3 is 17 amino acids long. V lost 0 bases to trimming and J lost 0 bases, with 15 bases between them. CDR3 in amino acids: CASSLGAGSPSNYGYTF. The CDR3 nucleotides read TGTGCCAGCAGCTTGGGGGCAGGTTCTCCATCTAACTATGGCTACACCTTC. The whole variable domain, filled in from reference TRBV5-4 and TRBJ1-2, reads ETGVTQSPTHLIKTRGQQVTLRCSSQSGHNTVSWYQQALGQGPQFIFQYYREEENGRGNFPPRFSGLQFPNYSSELNVNALELDDSALYLCASSLGAGSPSNYGYTFGSGTRLTVV.

This chain connects TRBV4-1 to TRBJ1-5; D ambiguous. CDR1 MGHRA and CDR2 YSYEKL come from the germline V gene. The germline V and J ends were trimmed by 4 bases and 3 bases, with 10 bases remaining between them. The CDR3 runs 14 residues. In DNA form, the CDR3 reads TGCGCCAGCAGCCGAAGTAGTCCCAATCAGCCCCAGCATTTT. Translated, it gives CASSRSSPNQPQHF.

This rearrangement joins TRBV27 to TRBJ1-3; D ambiguous. This CDR3 contains 17 residues. Per the germline V gene, CDR1 is MNHEY and CDR2 is SMNVEV (reference sequence). The ends were cut back, 2 bases at V and 4 bases at J, with 18 bases in the middle. CDR3 sequence: CASSLNGEWRRGNTIYF. The CDR3 DNA is TGTGCCAGCAGTTTAAACGGGGAGTGGCGGAGAGGAAACACCATATATTTT.